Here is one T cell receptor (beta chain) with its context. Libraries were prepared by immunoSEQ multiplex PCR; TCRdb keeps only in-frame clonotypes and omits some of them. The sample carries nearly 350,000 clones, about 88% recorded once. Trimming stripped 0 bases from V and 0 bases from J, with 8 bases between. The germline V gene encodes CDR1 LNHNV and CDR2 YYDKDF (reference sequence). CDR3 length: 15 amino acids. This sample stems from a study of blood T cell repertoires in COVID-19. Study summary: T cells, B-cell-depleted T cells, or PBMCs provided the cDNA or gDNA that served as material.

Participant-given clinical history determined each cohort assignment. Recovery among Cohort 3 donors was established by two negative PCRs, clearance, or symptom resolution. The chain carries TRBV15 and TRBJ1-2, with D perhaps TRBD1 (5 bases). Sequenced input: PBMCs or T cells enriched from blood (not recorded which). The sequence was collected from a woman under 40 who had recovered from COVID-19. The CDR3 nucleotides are TGTGCCACCAGCAGAGATCCAGGGTCTAACTATGGCTACACCTTC. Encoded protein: CATSRDPGSNYGYTF.